The 22 T cell receptor beta chains listed next were all sequenced from one sample in a study of blood T cell repertoires in COVID-19. The assay was immunoSEQ multiplex PCR, and TCRdb's table has in-frame clones only and misses some. The table lists roughly 100,000 clones, roughly four fifths of them singletons, with around 4.8% in the top ten. The sequencing input was peripheral blood. The receptor source for this set is a man in his sixties with acute or convalescent COVID-19.

This clone has more than one count but fewer than ten. The chain uses TRBV5-1 and TRBJ1-3; D gene unclear. CDR1 is SGHRS and CDR2 is YFSETQ in the germline V gene. The CDR3 is 13 residues long. The V end was cut by 7 bases, the J end by 3 bases, with 11 bases between. The CDR3 here is CASRLQVGNTIYF. The CDR3 DNA sequence: TGCGCCAGCCGACTACAAGTTGGAAACACCATATATTTT.

This rearrangement joins TRBV6-5 to TRBJ1-5; no clear D gene. The V gene lost 3 bases and the J gene lost 6 bases, with 9 bases spanning the gap. CDR1 is MNHEY and CDR2 is SVGAGI in the germline V gene. The CDR3 length is 13 residues. CDR3 amino acids: CASSYSRGQPQHF. The CDR3, as DNA: TGTGCCAGCAGTTATTCAAGAGGTCAGCCCCAGCATTTT.

The chain joins TRBV6-6 to TRBJ2-2, with 8 bases identical to TRBD2. V shed 6 bases, J shed 5 bases, and the junction held 5 bases outside the gene matches. The germline V gene encodes CDR1 MNHNY and CDR2 SVGAGI (reference sequence). The CDR3 covers 14 residues. The DNA of the CDR3 is TGTGCCAGCAGAACTAGCGGAGAGACCGGGGAGCTGTTTTTT. Its translation: CASRTSGETGELFF.

As regards this clone: Germline and junction disagree at one end, which may indicate a read error. The CDR3 reads CASSGSLAGRETQYF. The CDR3 region has the DNA TGTGCTAGCAGCGGTAGCCTTGCAGGGAGGGAGACCCAGTACTTC. The rearrangement joins TRBV7-7 to TRBJ2-5, with D possibly matching TRBD2 (6 bases). CDR1 and CDR2 from the germline V gene are SSHAT and FNYEAQ (reference sequence). This CDR3 is built from 15 residues.

This sequence joins TRBV9 and TRBJ2-5; a weak D match, TRBD1 (5 bases). CDR1 and CDR2 (germline): SGDLS, YYNGEE. Trimming stripped 0 bases from V and 6 bases from J, with 9 bases between. CDR3 length equals 13 residues. CDR3 coding DNA: TGTGCCAGCAGCGTAGGGGGCGCGAAGACCCAGTACTTC. Its protein is CASSVGGAKTQYF.

A word on this clone: Other DNA sequences of this sample code for an identical CDR3. The chain couples TRBV7-2 to TRBJ2-5; 12 nucleotides line up with TRBD2. CDR3 size: 15 residues. The trim removed 3 bases at V and 5 bases at J, leaving 4 bases unmatched. Germline CDR1 is SGHTA and CDR2 is FQGNSA. CDR3 nucleotides: TGTGCCAGCAGCTTGCCGACTAGCGGGAGTGAGACCCAGTACTTC. It encodes CASSLPTSGSETQYF.

The chain couples TRBV18 to TRBJ2-2, with 15 bases aligning to TRBD2. Germline loops: CDR1 KGHSH, CDR2 LQKENI. The CDR3 length is 18 residues. J gave up 1 base and V 3 bases, and 3 bases lay outside the gene matches. CDR3 loop: CASSPGLAGGLNTGELFF. In DNA, the CDR3 is TGTGCCAGCTCACCGGGACTAGCGGGAGGTCTGAACACCGGGGAGCTGTTTTTT.

This chain uses TRBV3-1 (or the pseudogene TRBV3-2) with TRBJ2-7, with 11 positions matching TRBD1. In germline, CDR1 is LGHDT, CDR2 YNNKEL (reference sequence). With V trimmed by 5 bases and J by 4 bases, 1 base remained unmatched. This CDR3 contains 13 residues. The CDR3 region has the DNA TGTGCCAGCAGCGGGACAGGGGGGTACGAGCAGTACTTC. Translation gives CASSGTGGYEQYF.

The chain has TRBV20-1 and TRBJ2-7; D gene unclear. The CDR3 runs to 11 residues. V lost 6 bases and J lost 0, with 6 bases in between. Germline CDR1 DFQATT, CDR2 SNEGSKA (reference sequence). The CDR3 bases are TGCAGTGCGGGCCACTCCTACGAGCAGTACTTC. It translates to CSAGHSYEQYF.

V and J are TRBV5-6 and TRBJ1-2; possible D gene TRBD1, 5 bases. Looked up from germline, CDR1 is SGHDT and CDR2 is YYEEEE. Trimming took 4 bases from V and 8 from J, leaving 15 bases between them. The CDR3 runs 13 residues. In DNA form, the CDR3 reads TGTGCCAGCAGCCCCCGGGGGGTATGGGGCTACACCTTC. Amino acids: CASSPRGVWGYTF.

This chain joins TRBV4-2 and TRBJ2-1; D is ambiguous. Trimming cost V 7 bases and J 7 bases, with 44 bases left between them. Germline assignment: CDR1 LGHNA and CDR2 YNFKEQ. CDR3 size: 23 residues. This CDR3 reads CASTHVTRQARQQWQDRKNEQFF. CDR3 in DNA: TGTGCCAGCACCCACGTAACGAGACAAGCCAGGCAGCAGTGGCAAGATCGTAAAAATGAGCAGTTCTTC.

The CDR3 DNA reads TGTGCCAGCAGTTACTCGACCGAGGGCTACGAGCAGTACTTC. Its translation is CASSYSTEGYEQYF. The V and J genes are TRBV6-5 and TRBJ2-7; perhaps TRBD2 as D (5 bases). This CDR3 is built from 14 residues. The ends were cut back, 0 bases at V and 3 bases at J, with 9 bases in the middle. Germline V gene lookup returns CDR1 MNHEY and CDR2 SVGAGI.

The V call is TRBV24-1, the J call TRBJ2-1; D is undetermined. Trimming took off 4 bases at V and 6 bases at J, with 9 bases between the two ends. Germline values: CDR1 KGHDR, CDR2 SFDVKD. This CDR3 spans 13 amino acids. For the CDR3, the DNA is TGTGCCACCAGTGAGTCCGGGTTCAATGAGCAGTTCTTC. Translation: CATSESGFNEQFF.

The CDR3 here is CASSPLAGGNTGELFF. The CDR3 region has the DNA TGCGCCAGCAGCCCATTGGCAGGGGGAAACACCGGGGAGCTGTTTTTT. This chain uses TRBV5-1 with TRBJ2-2, with 7 bases matching TRBD1. The V segment lost 4 bases and the J segment 2 bases; nucleotides outside the gene matches: 8. In germline, CDR1 is SGHRS, CDR2 YFSETQ. The CDR3 loop spans 16 amino acids.

The rearrangement joins TRBV2 to TRBJ2-3; tentatively, D is TRBD2 (6 bases). V lost 7 bases to trimming and J lost 4 bases, with 15 bases between them. Per germline, CDR1 SNHLY and CDR2 FYNNEI. The CDR3 consists of 14 residues. CDR3 amino acids: CASMGGGGSDTQYF. The CDR3 DNA follows: TGTGCCAGCATGGGGGGAGGAGGTTCAGATACGCAGTATTTT.

The CDR3, as DNA: TGTGCCAGCAGTTCCGGGACAGGGGCCGAAAAACTGTTTTTT. Protein sequence: CASSSGTGAEKLFF. This chain uses TRBV11-2 with TRBJ1-4, with 10 bases lining up with TRBD1. The CDR3 spans 14 residues. V lost 6 bases to trimming and J lost 8 bases; unmatched junction nucleotides: 6. The germline gives CDR1 SGHAT, CDR2 FQNNGV.

This clone was found once. The chain carries TRBV5-5 and TRBJ2-1, with a tentative D call TRBD2 (6 bases). V shed 6 bases and J shed 0 bases, with 19 bases lying between them. Germline loops: CDR1 SGHKS, CDR2 YYEKEE (reference sequence). This CDR3 comprises 17 residues. The CDR3 DNA sequence: TGTGCCAGCACGCCTTGGGACTCCCGGAGCTCCTACAATGAGCAGTTCTTC. Amino acid sequence: CASTPWDSRSSYNEQFF.

This chain links TRBV6-5 with TRBJ1-1, with D hard to call. Trimming took off 2 bases at V and 2 bases at J, with 3 bases between the two ends. Per germline, CDR1 MNHEY and CDR2 SVGAGI. This CDR3 has 12 residues. CDR3 sequence: CASSYLNTEAFF. For the CDR3, the DNA is TGTGCCAGCAGTTACCTAAACACTGAAGCTTTCTTT.

The chain uses TRBV27 and TRBJ2-7; D might be TRBD2 (6 bases). The V gene lost 10 bases and the J gene lost 4 bases, with 11 bases spanning the gap. The CDR3 has 11 residues. In germline, CDR1 is MNHEY, CDR2 SMNVEV (reference sequence). CDR3 in amino acids: CATLRGYEQYF. The CDR3 DNA follows: TGTGCCACCCTACGGGGGTACGAGCAGTACTTC.

In this sample, this clone turned up once. The chain employs TRBV5-1 and TRBJ2-2; 11 nucleotides align to TRBD2. V shed 0 bases, J shed 2 bases, and the junction held 3 bases outside the gene matches. Per the germline V gene, CDR1 is SGHRS and CDR2 is YFSETQ. The CDR3 is 17 amino acids. CDR3 nucleotides: TGCGCCAGCAGCTTGGGTCTAGCGGGAGGCAACACCGGGGAGCTGTTTTTT. Its translation is CASSLGLAGGNTGELFF. Complete variable domain (other parts from reference TRBV5-1 and TRBJ2-2): KAGVTQTPRYLIKTRGQQVTLSCSPISGHRSVSWYQQTPGQGLQFLFEYFSETQRNKGNFPGRFSGRQFSNSRSEMNVSTLELGDSALYLCASSLGLAGGNTGELFFGEGSRLTVL.

The V gene is TRBV28, the J gene TRBJ2-1; TRBD2 matches at 11 bases. V gave up 4 bases and J gave up 5 bases; unmatched junction bases: 4. This CDR3 spans 15 amino acids. Germline CDR1 MDHEN, CDR2 SYDVKM. The CDR3, as DNA: TGTGCCAGCAGTTCTCTACTAGCGGGGGACAATGAGCAGTTCTTC. The encoded protein is CASSSLLAGDNEQFF.

The chain combines TRBV19 with TRBJ2-5; 8 bases are a match to TRBD2. This CDR3 is built from 15 residues. In germline, CDR1 is LNHDA, CDR2 SQIVND (reference sequence). V shed 4 bases, J shed 1 base, and the junction held 5 bases outside the gene matches. The CDR3 DNA follows: TGTGCCAGTAGTAGCGCCGGGACTAGCCAAGAGACCCAGTACTTC. Translation gives CASSSAGTSQETQYF.